The 29 T cell receptor beta chains in this list originate from one sample, sequenced in a study of blood T cell repertoires in COVID-19. Sequencing used immunoSEQ multiplex PCR; TCRdb keeps in-frame clones, though not all of them. The table has over 300,000 clones, 90% seen once. Sequences were obtained from peripheral blood. These receptors originate from a man aged 18 to 35 with active or convalescent COVID-19.

This clone has a handful of counts. This chain links TRBV3-1 (or the pseudogene TRBV3-2) with TRBJ2-5, with 9 bases identical to TRBD1. This CDR3 contains 14 residues. After removal of 4 bases from V and 1 base from J, the junction contained 1 base not matched to a gene. Germline values: CDR1 LGHDT, CDR2 YNNKEL (reference sequence). Written as DNA, the CDR3 is TGTGCCAGCAGCCGGACAGGGGTCCAAGAGACCCAGTACTTC. Protein sequence: CASSRTGVQETQYF.

In its sample, this clone was seen once. This sequence joins TRBV28 and TRBJ1-1; D call uncertain. This CDR3 has 13 residues. The V gene lost 8 bases and the J gene lost 0 bases, with 10 bases spanning the gap. From germline, CDR1 is MDHEN and CDR2 SYDVKM. The CDR3 coding sequence is TGTGCCAGCCTAGCGACGGTGAACACTGAAGCTTTCTTT. Amino acid sequence: CASLATVNTEAFF.

This chain connects TRBV28 to TRBJ1-6; possible D gene TRBD1, 6 bases. Germline V gene lookup returns CDR1 MDHEN and CDR2 SYDVKM. CDR3 length: 15 amino acids. V was trimmed by 3 bases and J by 7 bases, leaving 13 bases between them. This CDR3 is CASSLGRGANSPLHF. In DNA, the CDR3 is TGTGCCAGCAGTTTGGGCAGGGGAGCGAATTCACCCCTCCACTTT.

The chain is built from TRBV19 and TRBJ2-2; 11 nucleotides agree with TRBD2. Trimming cost V 7 bases and J 5 bases; bases outside gene matches: 9. CDR3 length: 16 residues. In germline, CDR1 is LNHDA, CDR2 SQIVND (reference sequence). Here the CDR3 reads CASTSPGLAATGELFF. The CDR3 nucleotides are TGTGCCAGTACCTCCCCGGGACTAGCGGCAACCGGGGAGCTGTTTTTT.

The genes are TRBV28 and TRBJ2-1; 14 nucleotides match TRBD2. From germline, CDR1 is MDHEN and CDR2 SYDVKM. V trimming: 8 bases; J trimming: 4 bases; junction bases outside the gene matches: 25. The CDR3 is 22 residues long. The CDR3: CASGGTSGSRPSTTLIYNEQFF. The DNA for the CDR3 is TGTGCCAGCGGGGGGACTAGCGGGAGCAGGCCCTCAACTACGCTCATATACAATGAGCAGTTCTTC.

The rearrangement uses TRBV7-2 and TRBJ1-5, with 10 bases fitting TRBD1. V lost 0 bases and J lost 6; bases outside the gene matches: 5. This CDR3 contains 16 residues. Germline CDR1 is SGHTA and CDR2 is FQGNSA. The CDR3 bases are TGTGCCAGCAGCTTAGCGGGGACAGGGGTGATTCAGCCCCAGCATTTT. Translated, it gives CASSLAGTGVIQPQHF.

The chain joins TRBV19 to TRBJ2-7; TRBD1 aligns across 10 bases. Per the germline V gene, CDR1 is LNHDA and CDR2 is SQIVND (reference sequence). The CDR3 loop spans 13 amino acids. V dropped 9 bases and J dropped 4; count of bases not matched to a gene: 6. The CDR3 DNA sequence: TGTGCCAGCGGGACAGGGGTCACGTACGAGCAGTACTTC. The encoded protein is CASGTGVTYEQYF. The full variable domain, completed using reference TRBV19 and TRBJ2-7, is DGGITQSPKYLFRKEGQNVTLSCEQNLNHDAMYWYRQDPGQGLRLIYYSQIVNDFQKGDIAEGYSVSREKKESFPLTVTSAQKNPTAFYLCASGTGVTYEQYFGPGTRLTVT.

The chain carries TRBV19 and TRBJ1-1; 10 bases are shared with TRBD1. After removal of 5 bases from V and 5 bases from J, the junction contained 5 bases not matched to a gene. This CDR3 comprises 14 residues. Germline assignment: CDR1 LNHDA and CDR2 SQIVND (reference sequence). CDR3 amino acids: CASSRTGGYTEAFF. Here the CDR3 DNA reads TGTGCCAGTAGTCGGACAGGGGGGTATACTGAAGCTTTCTTT.

V is TRBV23-1 and J is TRBJ1-4; D is perhaps TRBD1 (5 bases). TRBV23-1 is classed as an ORF, of uncertain function. V lost 0 bases and J lost 7, with 12 bases in between. This CDR3 has 15 residues. CDR3 DNA sequence: TGCGCCAGCAGTCAATCACCTCGGCAGGGTGAAAAACTGTTTTTT. This codes for CASSQSPRQGEKLFF.

The chain has TRBV28 and TRBJ1-5, with a weak D call TRBD1 (5 bases). CDR1 MDHEN and CDR2 SYDVKM come from the germline V gene. Trimming removed 4 bases from V and 4 bases from J, with 14 bases in between. The CDR3 covers 15 residues. This chain's CDR3 is CASSSRQTKNQPQHF. The CDR3 nucleotides read TGTGCCAGCAGTTCGAGACAGACAAAGAATCAGCCCCAGCATTTT.

This clone was observed a handful of times. The chain carries TRBV18 and TRBJ1-2; tentative D call: TRBD1 (6 bases). V was shortened by 3 bases and J by 2 bases, with 10 bases between the two germline ends. Germline-derived CDR1 and CDR2 are KGHSH and LQKENI. CDR3 length: 14 residues. DNA for the CDR3: TGTGCCAGCTCACCGGGACATAACAACTATGGCTACACCTTC. This translates into CASSPGHNNYGYTF.

CDR3 protein: CASRSYAGVTYNEQFF. The CDR3, as DNA: TGTGCCAGCAGGTCTTACGCGGGGGTCACCTACAATGAGCAGTTCTTC. The chain employs TRBV28 and TRBJ2-1; 7 nucleotides agree with TRBD2. Trimming took 6 bases from V and 2 from J; bases not matched to a gene: 10. The CDR3 extends over 16 amino acids. Per germline, CDR1 MDHEN and CDR2 SYDVKM.

The rearrangement uses TRBV18 and TRBJ2-1, with TRBD2 matching 9 bases. The CDR3 is made up of 16 amino acids. V shed 4 bases and J 4 bases; nucleotides not matched to a gene: 8. Germline V gene data show CDR1 as KGHSH and CDR2 as LQKENI. The CDR3 loop reads CASSLISGSSYNEQFF. The DNA for the CDR3 is TGTGCCAGCTCACTAATTAGCGGGAGTTCGTACAATGAGCAGTTCTTC.

The chain uses TRBV28 and TRBJ1-2, with 7 bases that match TRBD1. Germline trimming cut 5 bases from V and 4 bases from J; bases unmatched to any gene: 7. Germline loops: CDR1 MDHEN, CDR2 SYDVKM. This CDR3 contains 14 residues. Here the CDR3 reads CASSLPQGTYGYTF. CDR3 DNA: TGTGCCAGCAGTCTGCCACAGGGGACCTATGGCTACACCTTC.

The chain has TRBV4-2 and TRBJ1-1; TRBD1 agrees at 7 bases. The V gene's germline CDR1 is LGHNA and CDR2 YNFKEQ. Trimming took 0 bases from V and 4 from J; bases not matched to a gene: 5. The CDR3 loop spans 15 amino acids. The CDR3 is CASSQDVGQSTEAFF. The CDR3 DNA reads as TGTGCCAGCAGCCAAGATGTGGGACAGAGCACTGAAGCTTTCTTT.

The chain couples TRBV7-2 to TRBJ2-1, with 7 bases that match TRBD2. The V segment lost 2 bases and the J segment 0 bases; nucleotides outside the gene matches: 4. Germline CDR1 reads SGHTA; CDR2 reads FQGNSA. This CDR3 is built from 16 residues. Here the CDR3 DNA reads TGTGCCAGCAGCTTACGGGCTAGCGGCTCCTACAATGAGCAGTTCTTC. Its translation: CASSLRASGSYNEQFF.

In nucleotides, the CDR3 is TGTGCCAGCAGTTTACAAACCGGGGAGCTGTTTTTT. Translated: CASSLQTGELFF. The genes are TRBV28 and TRBJ2-2; no reliable D call. The germline V gene encodes CDR1 MDHEN and CDR2 SYDVKM. V lost 2 bases and J 5 bases, leaving 3 bases between the germline ends. CDR3 length: 12 amino acids.

The rearrangement uses TRBV18 and TRBJ1-1; D uncertain. CDR1 is KGHSH and CDR2 is LQKENI in the germline V gene. Trimming removed 3 bases from V and 0 bases from J, with 8 bases in between. The CDR3 contains 14 residues. CDR3 in amino acids: CASSPSVLNTEAFF. The CDR3 bases are TGTGCCAGCTCACCCTCGGTTCTGAACACTGAAGCTTTCTTT.

The genes are TRBV19 and TRBJ2-7, with TRBD2 matching 8 bases. With V trimmed by 6 bases and J by 3 bases, 7 bases remained unmatched. CDR1 is LNHDA and CDR2 is SQIVND in the germline V gene (reference sequence). The length of the CDR3 is 14 residues. The CDR3, as DNA: TGTGCCAGTAGCTCTCCGGGACTAGGCTACGAGCAGTACTTC. This codes for CASSSPGLGYEQYF.

This chain uses TRBV5-5 with TRBJ1-3; no reliable D call. This CDR3 contains 15 residues. The ends were cut back, 0 bases at V and 2 bases at J, with 9 bases in the middle. From germline, CDR1 is SGHKS and CDR2 YYEKEE (reference sequence). CDR3 bases: TGTGCCAGCAGCTTGGGACTGGCCCCTGGAAACACCATATATTTT. Translated, it gives CASSLGLAPGNTIYF.

The J gene is TRBJ1-1, the V gene TRBV19; TRBD1 might be the D (5 bases). V dropped 5 bases and J dropped 4 bases, with 11 bases sitting between them. The CDR3 spans 13 residues. CDR1 and CDR2 from the germline V gene are LNHDA and SQIVND (reference sequence). The CDR3, as DNA: TGTGCCAGTAGTTTCAGTAGGGGCACTGAAGCTTTCTTT. Amino acid sequence: CASSFSRGTEAFF.

This sequence joins TRBV3-1 (or the pseudogene TRBV3-2) and TRBJ1-2; 8 positions match TRBD1. V dropped 1 base and J dropped 4; count of bases not matched to a gene: 5. The CDR3 has 15 residues. Germline CDR1 and CDR2: LGHDT and YNNKEL (reference sequence). The CDR3 here is CASSQAQTGVYGYTF. In DNA form, the CDR3 reads TGTGCCAGCAGCCAAGCTCAGACAGGGGTCTATGGCTACACCTTC.

This clone was detected only a few times. The chain joins TRBV7-6 to TRBJ1-3, with D perhaps TRBD1 (6 bases). The germline V and J ends were trimmed by 6 bases and 0 bases, with 24 bases remaining between them. In germline, CDR1 is SGHVS, CDR2 FNYEAQ. CDR3 length: 19 amino acids. CDR3 amino acids: CASRPRSAGVGSSGNTIYF. In DNA form, the CDR3 reads TGTGCCAGCAGACCTCGGTCGGCAGGGGTAGGGAGCTCTGGAAACACCATATATTTT.

The rearrangement uses TRBV9 and TRBJ2-7; unclear D gene. Trimming stripped 0 bases from V and 6 bases from J, with 4 bases between. CDR1 and CDR2 from the germline V gene are SGDLS and YYNGEE. The CDR3 has 11 amino acids. For the CDR3, the DNA is TGTGCCAGCAGCGTAGGAGGCGAGCAGTACTTC. The encoded protein is CASSVGGEQYF.

J is TRBJ1-1 and V is TRBV7-2; the match to TRBD1 covers 9 bases. Germline values: CDR1 SGHTA, CDR2 FQGNSA. CDR3 length equals 14 residues. The V and J ends lost 3 bases and 8 bases, in that order; junction bases with no gene match: 7. The CDR3 is CASSFLRGQGEAFF. In DNA, the CDR3 is TGTGCCAGCAGCTTTTTAAGGGGACAGGGAGAAGCTTTCTTT.

CDR3 sequence (DNA): TGTGCCACCATTACTAACACTGAAGCTTTCTTT. Its protein product is CATITNTEAFF. The rearrangement joins TRBV12-3 or TRBV12-4 to TRBJ1-1; D remains unclear. The ends were cut back, 10 bases at V and 2 bases at J, with 8 bases in the middle. The CDR3 extends over 11 amino acids.

The chain recombines TRBV7-9 with TRBJ1-4, with D possibly TRBD1 on 6 matching bases. Germline V gene lookup returns CDR1 SEHNR and CDR2 FQNEAQ (reference sequence). CDR3 length equals 14 residues. Trimming took 5 bases from V and 4 from J, leaving 11 bases between them. CDR3 in amino acids: CASSRGHSNEKLFF. DNA of the CDR3: TGTGCCAGCAGCCGGGGACACAGTAATGAAAAACTGTTTTTT.

The chain carries TRBV28 and TRBJ2-3, with D perhaps TRBD2 (6 bases). CDR1 and CDR2 (germline): MDHEN, SYDVKM. V gave up 4 bases and J gave up 8 bases, with 19 bases separating them. The CDR3 consists of 15 residues. This CDR3 is CASSSTPRTKGTQYF. CDR3 nucleotides: TGTGCCAGCAGTTCCACTCCCCGGACTAAGGGTACGCAGTATTTT.

The rearrangement uses TRBV19 and TRBJ2-3; 8 bases match TRBD2. The CDR3 has 14 residues. CDR1 is LNHDA, CDR2 SQIVND, per germline (reference sequence). With V trimmed by 6 bases and J by 4 bases, 6 bases remained unmatched. CDR3 coding DNA: TGTGCCAGTAGGCGGGGGGATGTGGCAGATACGCAGTATTTT. As protein: CASRRGDVADTQYF.